Listed below are T cell receptor beta chains from one sample, sequenced in a study of blood T cell repertoires in COVID-19. The protocol was immunoSEQ multiplex PCR, while the TCRdb copy is restricted to in-frame clones and leaves out a portion. The table records some 150,000 clones, roughly 89% of them present only once. The sample comprised peripheral blood. The receptors shown here come from a woman in her forties or fifties with acute or convalescent COVID-19. The CDR3 runs from the conserved cysteine through the conserved F or W. D genes are given only for firm matches. Clone size is given for some rows only: seen once, a few or many times, or a class if the clone is expanded.

len,d_gene,abundance,v_gene,j_gene,CDR3nt,CDR3aa
16,TRBD2,-,TRBV9,TRBJ2-5,TGTGCCAGCAGCGTAGGAATAGCGGGGGGTAAAGAGACCCAGTACTTC,CASSVGIAGGKETQYF
17,TRBD2,-,TRBV11-3,TRBJ2-1,TGTGCCAGCAGCTTAGGACTAGCGCCGAACTCGGGGAATGAGCAGTTCTTC,CASSLGLAPNSGNEQFF
12,-,-,TRBV9,TRBJ1-2,TGTGCCAGCAGCGTGCCATACGGTGGCTACACCTTC,CASSVPYGGYTF
15,TRBD2,-,TRBV10-2,TRBJ2-1,TGCGCCAGCAGTGAGTCTGGCGGGGGGCGAATTGAGCAGTTCTTC,CASSESGGGRIEQFF
15,TRBD2,-,TRBV24-1,TRBJ2-5,TGTGCCACCAGTGACCCAGCGGGGGGCGGGGAGACCCAGTACTTC,CATSDPAGGGETQYF
17,TRBD2,-,TRBV5-3,TRBJ2-1,TGTGCCAGAAGCTTCCTACTTTTAGCGGGGGGCGTCAATGAGCAGTTCTTC,CARSFLLLAGGVNEQFF
12,-,-,TRBV29-1,TRBJ1-1,TGCAGCGTTGGGCCCTCTGACACTGAAGCTTTCTTT,CSVGPSDTEAFF
16,TRBD1,-,TRBV5-1,TRBJ1-4,TGCGCCAGCAGGCGCTTGGACAGGGGATATAATGAAAAACTGTTTTTT,CASRRLDRGYNEKLFF
13,-,once,TRBV12-1,TRBJ2-4,TGTGCCAGCAGTCTAGCGCCCAAAAACATTCAGTACTTC,CASSLAPKNIQYF
13,TRBD2,-,TRBV7-2,TRBJ2-1,TGTGCCAGCAGCTTATCTTGGGAGGGTGAGCAGTTCTTC,CASSLSWEGEQFF
14,-,-,TRBV7-2,TRBJ1-2,TGTGCCAGCAGCTTAGTTACAGGAGACTATGGCTACACCTTC,CASSLVTGDYGYTF
13,-,once,TRBV4-3,TRBJ1-6,TGCGCCAGCAGCCCCGACCGGGGTTCACCCCTCCACTTT,CASSPDRGSPLHF
12,-,-,TRBV12-3/TRBV12-4,TRBJ1-1,TGTGCCAGCACCCCGGGGGGCCCTGAAGCTTTCTTT,CASTPGGPEAFF
16,-,once,TRBV24-1,TRBJ2-1,TGTGCCACCAGTGACCCAGGGGCCAGCTCCTACAATGAGCAGTTCTTC,CATSDPGASSYNEQFF
14,-,-,TRBV7-8,TRBJ1-4,TGTGCCAGCAGCTTGGGGGGTACTAATGAAAAACTGTTTTTT,CASSLGGTNEKLFF
13,TRBD1,-,TRBV19,TRBJ1-5,TGTGCCAGCCGGGACAGGGAAAATCAGCCCCAGCATTTT,CASRDRENQPQHF
13,-,few,TRBV11-3,TRBJ2-3,TGTGCCAGCAGCTTAGTAGGGGCAGATACGCAGTATTTT,CASSLVGADTQYF
13,-,-,TRBV11-3,TRBJ1-1,TGTGCCAGCAGCTTCACACTGAACACTGAAGCTTTCTTT,CASSFTLNTEAFF